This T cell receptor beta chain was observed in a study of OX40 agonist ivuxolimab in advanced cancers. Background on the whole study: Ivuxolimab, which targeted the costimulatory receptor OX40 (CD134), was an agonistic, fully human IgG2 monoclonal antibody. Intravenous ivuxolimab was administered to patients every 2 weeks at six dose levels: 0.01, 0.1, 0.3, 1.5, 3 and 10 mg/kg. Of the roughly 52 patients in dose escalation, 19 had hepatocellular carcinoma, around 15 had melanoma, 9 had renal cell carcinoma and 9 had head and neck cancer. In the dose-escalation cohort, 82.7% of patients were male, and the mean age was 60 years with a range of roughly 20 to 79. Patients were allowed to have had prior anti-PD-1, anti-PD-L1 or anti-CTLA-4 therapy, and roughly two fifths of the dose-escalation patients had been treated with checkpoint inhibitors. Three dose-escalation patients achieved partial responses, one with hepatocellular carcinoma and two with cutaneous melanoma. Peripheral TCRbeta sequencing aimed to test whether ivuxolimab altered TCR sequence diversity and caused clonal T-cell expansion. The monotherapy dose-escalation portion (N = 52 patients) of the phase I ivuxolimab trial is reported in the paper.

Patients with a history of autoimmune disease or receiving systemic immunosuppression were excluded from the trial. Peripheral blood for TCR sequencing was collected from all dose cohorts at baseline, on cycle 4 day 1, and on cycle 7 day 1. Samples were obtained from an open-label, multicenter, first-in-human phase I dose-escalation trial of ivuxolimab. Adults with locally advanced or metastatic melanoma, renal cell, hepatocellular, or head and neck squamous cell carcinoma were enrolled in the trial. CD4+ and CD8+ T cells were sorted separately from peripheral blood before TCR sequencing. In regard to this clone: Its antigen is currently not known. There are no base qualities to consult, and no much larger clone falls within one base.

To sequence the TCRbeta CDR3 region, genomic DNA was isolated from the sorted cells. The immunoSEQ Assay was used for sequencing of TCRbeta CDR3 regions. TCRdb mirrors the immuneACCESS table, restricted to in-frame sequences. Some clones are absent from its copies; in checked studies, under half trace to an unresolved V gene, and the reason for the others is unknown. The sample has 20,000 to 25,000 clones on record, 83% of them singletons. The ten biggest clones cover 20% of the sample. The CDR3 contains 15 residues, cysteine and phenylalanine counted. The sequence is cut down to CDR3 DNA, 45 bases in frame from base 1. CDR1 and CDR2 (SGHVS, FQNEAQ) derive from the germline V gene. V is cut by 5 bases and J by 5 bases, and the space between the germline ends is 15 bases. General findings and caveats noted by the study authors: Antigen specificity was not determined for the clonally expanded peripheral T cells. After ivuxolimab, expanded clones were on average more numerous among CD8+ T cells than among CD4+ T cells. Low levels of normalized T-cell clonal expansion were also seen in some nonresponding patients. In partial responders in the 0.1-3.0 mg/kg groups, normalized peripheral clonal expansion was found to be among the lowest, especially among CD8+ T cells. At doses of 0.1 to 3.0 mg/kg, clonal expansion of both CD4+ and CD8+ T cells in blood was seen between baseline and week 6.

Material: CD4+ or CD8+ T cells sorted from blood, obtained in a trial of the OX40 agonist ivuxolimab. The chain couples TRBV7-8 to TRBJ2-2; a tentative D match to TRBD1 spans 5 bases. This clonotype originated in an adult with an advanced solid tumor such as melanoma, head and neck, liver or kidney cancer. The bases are TGTGCCAGCAGCCAACAGACAGCTACTACCGGGGAGCTGTTTTTT. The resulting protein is CASSQQTATTGELFF. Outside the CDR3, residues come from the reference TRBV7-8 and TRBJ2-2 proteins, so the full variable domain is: GAGVSQSPRYKVAKRGQDVALRCDPISGHVSLFWYQQALGQGPEFLTYFQNEAQLDKSGLPSDRFFAERPEGSVSTLKIQRTQQEDSAVYLCASSQQTATTGELFFGEGSRLTVL.